The rows below give T cell receptor beta chains drawn from one sample of a study of T cell changes during pregnancy in multiple sclerosis. Data came from immunoSEQ multiplex PCR; TCRdb stores just in-frame clones and leaves some out. The sample shows approximately 57,000 clones, about 91% of them seen only once. The sample in question was CD4+ T cells from peripheral blood mononuclear cells, obtained in the second trimester of pregnancy. Receptor source: a female donor with multiple sclerosis, enrolled in a pregnancy study. The CDR3 runs from the conserved cysteine through the conserved F or W. The order of the fields is clone size, D gene, J gene, V gene, CDR3 protein, CDR3 DNA. D genes are given only for firm matches. The size of a clone is reported for some rows only, either as once, few or many, or as a class for expanded clones.

clone_size: .
d_call: TRBD2
j_call: TRBJ2-5
v_call: TRBV5-6
cdr3_aa: CASSRRRDSGRAGETQYF
cdr3_nt: TGTGCCAGCAGTCGCCGTAGGGATAGCGGGAGGGCCGGAGAGACCCAGTACTTC

clone_size: once
d_call: .
j_call: TRBJ1-3
v_call: TRBV28
cdr3_aa: CASSPLTSSGNTIYF
cdr3_nt: TGTGCCAGCAGTCCCCTCACCAGCTCTGGAAACACCATATATTTT

clone_size: .
d_call: TRBD1
j_call: TRBJ1-2
v_call: TRBV6-5
cdr3_aa: CASSGTGTRNGYTF
cdr3_nt: TGTGCCTCCTCCGGGACAGGGACACGGAATGGCTACACCTTC

clone_size: .
d_call: TRBD2
j_call: TRBJ2-3
v_call: TRBV28
cdr3_aa: CASSLPSTSGRSADTQYF
cdr3_nt: TGTGCCAGCAGTCTCCCGTCGACTAGCGGGAGGTCGGCAGATACGCAGTATTTT

clone_size: .
d_call: TRBD1
j_call: TRBJ1-1
v_call: TRBV7-2
cdr3_aa: CASSLTGWNTEAFF
cdr3_nt: TGTGCCAGCAGCTTGACAGGGTGGAACACTGAAGCTTTCTTT

clone_size: .
d_call: .
j_call: TRBJ1-3
v_call: TRBV14
cdr3_aa: CASSQDRGEAMLGLSGNTIYF
cdr3_nt: TGTGCCAGCAGCCAAGATCGAGGTGAAGCTATGCTGGGTCTCTCTGGAAACACCATATATTTT

clone_size: .
d_call: TRBD2
j_call: TRBJ2-2
v_call: TRBV10-3
cdr3_aa: CAISESIRASGNTGELFF
cdr3_nt: TGTGCCATCAGTGAGTCGATTAGGGCTAGCGGGAACACCGGGGAGCTGTTTTTT

clone_size: .
d_call: TRBD1
j_call: TRBJ2-1
v_call: TRBV30
cdr3_aa: CALGTDQPYNEQFF
cdr3_nt: TGTGCCCTTGGGACAGACCAGCCCTACAATGAGCAGTTCTTC

clone_size: .
d_call: TRBD2
j_call: TRBJ2-2
v_call: TRBV27
cdr3_aa: CASSRILAGVTTTGELFF
cdr3_nt: TGTGCCAGCAGTCGAATACTAGCGGGGGTTACTACCACCGGGGAGCTGTTTTTT

clone_size: .
d_call: .
j_call: TRBJ1-5
v_call: TRBV27
cdr3_aa: CASSLSNSGQPQHF
cdr3_nt: TGTGCCAGCAGTTTATCGAACAGCGGCCAGCCCCAGCATTTT

clone_size: .
d_call: TRBD1
j_call: TRBJ1-5
v_call: TRBV27
cdr3_aa: CASSLSTRTGGPQHF
cdr3_nt: TGTGCCAGCAGTTTATCTACCCGGACAGGGGGCCCCCAGCATTTT

clone_size: .
d_call: .
j_call: TRBJ1-1
v_call: TRBV19
cdr3_aa: CASSPGLPYSEAFF
cdr3_nt: TGTGCCAGTAGTCCGGGACTTCCTTATTCTGAAGCTTTCTTT

clone_size: few
d_call: .
j_call: TRBJ1-5
v_call: TRBV28
cdr3_aa: CASSRGGDQPQHF
cdr3_nt: TGTGCCAGCAGTCGAGGAGGGGATCAGCCCCAGCATTTT

clone_size: .
d_call: TRBD1
j_call: TRBJ1-6
v_call: TRBV18
cdr3_aa: CASSPGGNPSYNSPLHF
cdr3_nt: TGTGCCAGCTCCCCAGGGGGGAATCCCTCCTATAATTCACCCCTCCACTTT

clone_size: .
d_call: .
j_call: TRBJ1-1
v_call: TRBV7-2
cdr3_aa: CASSPLAGKMNTEAFF
cdr3_nt: TGTGCCAGCAGCCCCCTGGCAGGGAAGATGAACACTGAAGCTTTCTTT

clone_size: .
d_call: .
j_call: TRBJ2-2
v_call: TRBV7-6
cdr3_aa: CASSLGAGLVGELFF
cdr3_nt: TGTGCCAGCAGCTTAGGCGCAGGGTTGGTCGGGGAGCTGTTTTTT

clone_size: .
d_call: .
j_call: TRBJ2-1
v_call: TRBV28
cdr3_aa: CASSFIVLLKESGEQFF
cdr3_nt: TGTGCCAGCAGTTTCATTGTCCTTTTAAAAGAATCCGGTGAGCAGTTCTTC

clone_size: .
d_call: TRBD1
j_call: TRBJ1-2
v_call: TRBV6-6
cdr3_aa: CASSYSGTGYDGYTF
cdr3_nt: TGTGCCAGCAGTTACTCGGGGACAGGGTACGATGGCTACACCTTC

clone_size: .
d_call: TRBD1
j_call: TRBJ2-7
v_call: TRBV6-5
cdr3_aa: CASSYQGVGEQYF
cdr3_nt: TGTGCCAGCAGTTACCAGGGGGTCGGGGAGCAGTACTTC

clone_size: .
d_call: .
j_call: TRBJ2-7
v_call: TRBV6-1
cdr3_aa: CASSEVGWSSYEQYF
cdr3_nt: TGTGCCAGCAGTGAAGTTGGGTGGAGCTCCTACGAGCAGTACTTC

clone_size: .
d_call: TRBD1
j_call: TRBJ2-7
v_call: TRBV10-3
cdr3_aa: CAGGDREGYEQYF
cdr3_nt: TGTGCCGGCGGGGACAGGGAAGGTTACGAGCAGTACTTC

clone_size: .
d_call: TRBD2
j_call: TRBJ2-3
v_call: TRBV6-1
cdr3_aa: CASSGLAGALTDTQYF
cdr3_nt: TGTGCCAGCAGTGGTCTAGCGGGGGCCCTCACAGATACGCAGTATTTT

clone_size: .
d_call: TRBD1
j_call: TRBJ1-5
v_call: TRBV6-1
cdr3_aa: CASRGTGGASQPQHF
cdr3_nt: TGTGCCAGCAGGGGGACAGGGGGCGCGTCACAGCCCCAGCATTTT

clone_size: .
d_call: TRBD2
j_call: TRBJ2-1
v_call: TRBV4-1
cdr3_aa: CASSQDVGGTSGREQFF
cdr3_nt: TGCGCCAGCAGCCAAGACGTTGGGGGGACTAGCGGGAGGGAGCAGTTCTTC

clone_size: .
d_call: .
j_call: TRBJ1-2
v_call: TRBV4-1
cdr3_aa: CASSQNNRDIYGYTF
cdr3_nt: TGCGCCAGCAGCCAAAACAACCGGGACATTTATGGCTACACCTTC

clone_size: .
d_call: .
j_call: TRBJ1-1
v_call: TRBV28
cdr3_aa: CASKYGTLGYEAFF
cdr3_nt: TGTGCCAGCAAATACGGGACACTGGGGTATGAAGCTTTCTTT

clone_size: few
d_call: TRBD1
j_call: TRBJ1-4
v_call: TRBV27
cdr3_aa: CASGPIRQGGPTNEKLFF
cdr3_nt: TGTGCCAGCGGGCCCATTCGACAGGGGGGACCAACTAATGAAAAACTGTTTTTT

clone_size: .
d_call: .
j_call: TRBJ2-3
v_call: TRBV5-6
cdr3_aa: CASSSVGGASDTQYF
cdr3_nt: TGTGCCAGCAGTTCGGTGGGGGGGGCCTCAGATACGCAGTATTTT

clone_size: .
d_call: TRBD2
j_call: TRBJ2-3
v_call: TRBV2
cdr3_aa: CASTSGGRAPDTQYF
cdr3_nt: TGTGCCAGCACCTCTGGCGGGAGGGCCCCAGATACGCAGTATTTT

clone_size: .
d_call: .
j_call: TRBJ2-5
v_call: TRBV29-1
cdr3_aa: CSVRRGSGEETQYF
cdr3_nt: TGCAGCGTCCGCAGGGGATCCGGGGAAGAGACCCAGTACTTC

clone_size: .
d_call: TRBD1
j_call: TRBJ2-7
v_call: TRBV6-5
cdr3_aa: CASSYGTGGYEQYF
cdr3_nt: TGTGCCAGCAGTTACGGGACAGGGGGCTACGAGCAGTACTTC

clone_size: .
d_call: TRBD1
j_call: TRBJ1-2
v_call: TRBV4-1
cdr3_aa: CASSQEGTVYGYTF
cdr3_nt: TGCGCCAGCAGCCAAGAGGGGACAGTCTATGGCTACACCTTC

clone_size: .
d_call: .
j_call: TRBJ2-2
v_call: TRBV7-3
cdr3_aa: CASSETRDTGELFF
cdr3_nt: TGTGCCAGCAGCGAGACTAGAGACACCGGGGAGCTGTTTTTT

clone_size: .
d_call: TRBD1
j_call: TRBJ1-5
v_call: TRBV6-1
cdr3_aa: CASSGAGGSQPQHF
cdr3_nt: TGTGCCAGCAGTGGGGCAGGGGGATCTCAGCCCCAGCATTTT

clone_size: .
d_call: TRBD2
j_call: TRBJ2-3
v_call: TRBV19
cdr3_aa: CASSISASGIRADTQYF
cdr3_nt: TGTGCCAGTAGTATTTCGGCTAGCGGGATCCGGGCAGATACGCAGTATTTT

clone_size: once
d_call: .
j_call: TRBJ1-2
v_call: TRBV6-1
cdr3_aa: CASSEAHSYGYTF
cdr3_nt: TGTGCCAGCAGTGAAGCCCACAGCTATGGCTACACCTTC

clone_size: .
d_call: .
j_call: TRBJ1-2
v_call: TRBV19
cdr3_aa: CAGWDTNYGYTF
cdr3_nt: TGTGCCGGCTGGGACACCAACTATGGCTACACCTTC

clone_size: .
d_call: .
j_call: TRBJ1-2
v_call: TRBV29-1
cdr3_aa: CSAQPAGGGYGYTF
cdr3_nt: TGCAGCGCGCAGCCAGCGGGGGGAGGCTATGGCTACACCTTC

clone_size: .
d_call: TRBD2
j_call: TRBJ2-7
v_call: TRBV5-6
cdr3_aa: CASRPVLGGAYEQYF
cdr3_nt: TGTGCCAGCAGGCCAGTTTTGGGGGGGGCCTACGAGCAGTACTTC

clone_size: .
d_call: TRBD2
j_call: TRBJ2-1
v_call: TRBV9
cdr3_aa: CASGRLAGDNNEQFF
cdr3_nt: TGTGCCAGCGGAAGACTAGCGGGGGACAACAATGAGCAGTTCTTC

clone_size: .
d_call: .
j_call: TRBJ2-3
v_call: TRBV7-2
cdr3_aa: CASSLVSVPGADTQYF
cdr3_nt: TGTGCCAGCAGCTTAGTGTCGGTCCCGGGGGCAGATACGCAGTATTTT

clone_size: .
d_call: TRBD2
j_call: TRBJ2-5
v_call: TRBV6-1
cdr3_aa: CASSDNRLAGFETQYF
cdr3_nt: TGTGCCAGCAGTGACAACCGACTAGCGGGATTTGAGACCCAGTACTTC

clone_size: .
d_call: .
j_call: TRBJ2-7
v_call: TRBV11-1
cdr3_aa: CASSLGRGQSYEQYF
cdr3_nt: TGTGCCAGCAGCTTAGGTAGAGGACAGTCCTACGAGCAGTACTTC

clone_size: .
d_call: .
j_call: TRBJ1-1
v_call: TRBV9
cdr3_aa: CASSVEQGFTEAFF
cdr3_nt: TGTGCCAGCAGCGTAGAGCAGGGGTTCACTGAAGCTTTCTTT

clone_size: .
d_call: .
j_call: TRBJ1-2
v_call: TRBV6-5
cdr3_aa: CASKVDGINYGYTF
cdr3_nt: TGTGCCAGCAAGGTCGACGGGATAAACTATGGCTACACCTTC

clone_size: .
d_call: TRBD2
j_call: TRBJ2-3
v_call: TRBV4-1
cdr3_aa: CASSQAFGEGDSTDTQYF
cdr3_nt: TGCGCCAGCAGCCAGGCTTTTGGGGAGGGAGATAGCACAGATACGCAGTATTTT

clone_size: .
d_call: TRBD2
j_call: TRBJ2-3
v_call: TRBV7-2
cdr3_aa: CASSLRTGGADTQYF
cdr3_nt: TGTGCCAGCAGCCTCCGGACGGGAGGAGCAGATACGCAGTATTTT

clone_size: few
d_call: .
j_call: TRBJ1-1
v_call: TRBV30
cdr3_aa: CAWAMRNTEAFF
cdr3_nt: TGTGCCTGGGCGATGAGGAACACTGAAGCTTTCTTT

clone_size: .
d_call: TRBD2
j_call: TRBJ2-5
v_call: TRBV7-9
cdr3_aa: CASSPSGSRSPGETQYF
cdr3_nt: TGTGCCAGCAGTCCAAGCGGGAGTAGATCCCCCGGAGAGACCCAGTACTTC

clone_size: .
d_call: .
j_call: TRBJ1-2
v_call: TRBV6-5
cdr3_aa: CASSYSTNRDGGYTF
cdr3_nt: TGTGCCAGCAGTTACTCGACAAACAGGGACGGGGGCTACACCTTC

clone_size: .
d_call: .
j_call: TRBJ1-1
v_call: TRBV14
cdr3_aa: CASSLGTIGAFF
cdr3_nt: TGTGCCAGCAGCCTAGGGACTATAGGGGCTTTCTTT

clone_size: .
d_call: TRBD1
j_call: TRBJ1-1
v_call: TRBV19
cdr3_aa: CASSIGDRGRRTEAFF
cdr3_nt: TGTGCCAGTAGTATAGGGGACAGGGGGCGCCGGACTGAAGCTTTCTTT

clone_size: .
d_call: TRBD1
j_call: TRBJ2-2
v_call: TRBV7-2
cdr3_aa: CASSPRRQGASGELFF
cdr3_nt: TGTGCCAGCAGCCCACGGCGACAGGGGGCCTCCGGGGAGCTGTTTTTT